These 11 T cell receptor beta chains were sequenced from one sample in a study of cytomegalovirus exposure and HLA in healthy donors. This PCR relied on a set of 60 Vbeta primers and 13 Jbeta primers. The protocol was immunoSEQ multiplex PCR, while the TCRdb copy is restricted to in-frame clones and leaves out a portion. The sample holds some 85,000 clones; around 84% are singletons and the top ten take roughly 2%. Sequences were obtained from PBMCs. These receptors originate from a man between 18 and 35 years old in good health and CMV-seronegative.

The table lists this clone with a count of one. The rearrangement uses TRBV11-2 and TRBJ1-1, with D perhaps matching TRBD1 (5 bases). Germline CDR1 is SGHAT and CDR2 is FQNNGV. The length of the CDR3 is 14 residues. The ends were cut back, 1 base at V and 10 bases at J, with 16 bases in the middle. This CDR3 is CASSLVGQSLGAFF. The CDR3 DNA follows: TGTGCCAGCAGCTTAGTGGGGCAGTCGCTCGGAGCTTTCTTT.

This chain uses TRBV13 with TRBJ2-6; unclear D gene. Germline CDR1 and CDR2: PRHDT and FYEKMQ (reference sequence). Trimming removed 5 bases from V and 0 bases from J, with 20 bases in between. CDR3 length: 19 amino acids. The CDR3 is CASSISTEGTDSGANVLTF. CDR3 coding DNA: TGTGCCAGCAGCATCTCTACAGAAGGAACCGACTCTGGGGCCAACGTCCTGACTTTC. The whole variable domain, filled in from reference TRBV13 and TRBJ2-6, reads AAGVIQSPRHLIKEKRETATLKCYPIPRHDTVYWYQQGPGQDPQFLISFYEKMQSDKGSIPDRFSAQQFSDYHSELNMSSLELGDSALYFCASSISTEGTDSGANVLTFGAGSRLTVL.

The V and J genes are TRBV7-2 and TRBJ2-3, with 15 nucleotides matching TRBD2. Germline V lookup: CDR1 SGHTA, CDR2 FQGNSA. There are 17 residues in the CDR3. Trimming cost V 5 bases and J 5 bases; bases outside gene matches: 8. CDR3 region: CASSAAGTSGRRDTQYF. CDR3 nucleotide sequence: TGTGCCAGCAGCGCCGCCGGGACTAGCGGGAGGAGAGATACGCAGTATTTT.

The V gene is TRBV19, the J gene TRBJ2-1; the D gene is possibly TRBD2 (6 bases). Germline loops: CDR1 LNHDA, CDR2 SQIVND (reference sequence). CDR3 size: 12 residues. The V end lost 5 bases, the J end lost 5 bases, and 7 bases lay between the germline ends. Here the CDR3 reads CASSRRDNEQFF. The CDR3 DNA sequence: TGTGCCAGTAGTCGGAGGGACAATGAGCAGTTCTTC. Supplemented by reference TRBV19 and TRBJ2-1, the full variable domain reads DGGITQSPKYLFRKEGQNVTLSCEQNLNHDAMYWYRQDPGQGLRLIYYSQIVNDFQKGDIAEGYSVSREKKESFPLTVTSAQKNPTAFYLCASSRRDNEQFFGPGTRLTVL.

The chain is built from TRBV9 and TRBJ2-1; TRBD2 aligns across 7 bases. The V gene's germline CDR1 is SGDLS and CDR2 YYNGEE. Trimming cost V 4 bases and J 0 bases; bases outside gene matches: 19. The CDR3 has 20 amino acids. The CDR3 reads CASSPRLSGPTPSSYNEQFF. As DNA, the CDR3 is TGTGCCAGCAGCCCCCGCCTTAGCGGGCCCACCCCTAGCTCCTACAATGAGCAGTTCTTC. Complete variable domain (other parts from reference TRBV9 and TRBJ2-1): DSGVTQTPKHLITATGQRVTLRCSPRSGDLSVYWYQQSLDQGLQFLIQYYNGEERAKGNILERFSAQQFPDLHSELNLSSLELGDSALYFCASSPRLSGPTPSSYNEQFFGPGTRLTVL.

This clone was picked up one time. The chain carries TRBV11-2 and TRBJ1-3; no clear D gene. In germline, CDR1 is SGHAT, CDR2 FQNNGV. V lost 5 bases and J 0 bases, leaving 11 bases between the germline ends. The CDR3 sequence is 15 residues long. The CDR3 reads CASSPRYGSGNTIYF. In nucleotides, the CDR3 is TGTGCCAGCAGCCCGAGATACGGCTCTGGAAACACCATATATTTT.

The chain links TRBV29-1 to TRBJ2-3, with D tentatively TRBD1 (6 bases). V lost 7 bases and J lost 0, with 17 bases in between. CDR1 and CDR2 from the germline V gene are SQVTM and ANQGSEA. This CDR3 contains 15 residues. The CDR3 DNA is TGCAGCGCCCTAAAGGACAGACCTAGCACAGATACGCAGTATTTT. Protein product: CSALKDRPSTDTQYF.

The V call is TRBV30, the J call TRBJ2-5; 10 nucleotides line up with TRBD2. V was clipped by 0 bases and J by 9 bases; unmatched bases: 10. The CDR3 is 15 residues long. CDR1 and CDR2 (germline): GTSNPN, SVGIG (reference sequence). CDR3 in DNA: TGTGCCTGGAGTGTGTTAGCGGGGGGCCCGGGGGCCCAGTACTTC. It translates to CAWSVLAGGPGAQYF.

The J gene is TRBJ1-5, the V gene TRBV7-3; D may be TRBD1 (6 bases). V lost 4 bases to trimming and J lost 7 bases, with 11 bases between them. The germline gives CDR1 SGHTA, CDR2 FQGTGA. CDR3 length: 13 amino acids. CDR3 nucleotide sequence: TGTGCCAGCAGCTCCTTACAGGGACAGCCCCAGCATTTT. Its translation: CASSSLQGQPQHF.

V and J are TRBV30 and TRBJ2-4; D not certain. The germline CDR1 and CDR2 sequences are GTSNPN and SVGIG (reference sequence). Trimming shortened V by 4 bases and J by 0 bases, and 10 bases separated the two germline ends. The CDR3 runs to 14 residues. CDR3: CAWNLPLAKNIQYF. Written as DNA, the CDR3 is TGTGCCTGGAATCTCCCGTTAGCCAAAAACATTCAGTACTTC.

The chain combines TRBV7-9 with TRBJ2-1; 11 positions match TRBD1. CDR3 length equals 14 residues. Germline values: CDR1 SEHNR, CDR2 FQNEAQ (reference sequence). J gave up 12 bases and V 4 bases, and 8 bases lay outside the gene matches. The CDR3 here is CASSSGQGAHGQFF. In nucleotides, the CDR3 is TGTGCCAGCAGCTCCGGACAGGGGGCCCATGGGCAGTTCTTC.